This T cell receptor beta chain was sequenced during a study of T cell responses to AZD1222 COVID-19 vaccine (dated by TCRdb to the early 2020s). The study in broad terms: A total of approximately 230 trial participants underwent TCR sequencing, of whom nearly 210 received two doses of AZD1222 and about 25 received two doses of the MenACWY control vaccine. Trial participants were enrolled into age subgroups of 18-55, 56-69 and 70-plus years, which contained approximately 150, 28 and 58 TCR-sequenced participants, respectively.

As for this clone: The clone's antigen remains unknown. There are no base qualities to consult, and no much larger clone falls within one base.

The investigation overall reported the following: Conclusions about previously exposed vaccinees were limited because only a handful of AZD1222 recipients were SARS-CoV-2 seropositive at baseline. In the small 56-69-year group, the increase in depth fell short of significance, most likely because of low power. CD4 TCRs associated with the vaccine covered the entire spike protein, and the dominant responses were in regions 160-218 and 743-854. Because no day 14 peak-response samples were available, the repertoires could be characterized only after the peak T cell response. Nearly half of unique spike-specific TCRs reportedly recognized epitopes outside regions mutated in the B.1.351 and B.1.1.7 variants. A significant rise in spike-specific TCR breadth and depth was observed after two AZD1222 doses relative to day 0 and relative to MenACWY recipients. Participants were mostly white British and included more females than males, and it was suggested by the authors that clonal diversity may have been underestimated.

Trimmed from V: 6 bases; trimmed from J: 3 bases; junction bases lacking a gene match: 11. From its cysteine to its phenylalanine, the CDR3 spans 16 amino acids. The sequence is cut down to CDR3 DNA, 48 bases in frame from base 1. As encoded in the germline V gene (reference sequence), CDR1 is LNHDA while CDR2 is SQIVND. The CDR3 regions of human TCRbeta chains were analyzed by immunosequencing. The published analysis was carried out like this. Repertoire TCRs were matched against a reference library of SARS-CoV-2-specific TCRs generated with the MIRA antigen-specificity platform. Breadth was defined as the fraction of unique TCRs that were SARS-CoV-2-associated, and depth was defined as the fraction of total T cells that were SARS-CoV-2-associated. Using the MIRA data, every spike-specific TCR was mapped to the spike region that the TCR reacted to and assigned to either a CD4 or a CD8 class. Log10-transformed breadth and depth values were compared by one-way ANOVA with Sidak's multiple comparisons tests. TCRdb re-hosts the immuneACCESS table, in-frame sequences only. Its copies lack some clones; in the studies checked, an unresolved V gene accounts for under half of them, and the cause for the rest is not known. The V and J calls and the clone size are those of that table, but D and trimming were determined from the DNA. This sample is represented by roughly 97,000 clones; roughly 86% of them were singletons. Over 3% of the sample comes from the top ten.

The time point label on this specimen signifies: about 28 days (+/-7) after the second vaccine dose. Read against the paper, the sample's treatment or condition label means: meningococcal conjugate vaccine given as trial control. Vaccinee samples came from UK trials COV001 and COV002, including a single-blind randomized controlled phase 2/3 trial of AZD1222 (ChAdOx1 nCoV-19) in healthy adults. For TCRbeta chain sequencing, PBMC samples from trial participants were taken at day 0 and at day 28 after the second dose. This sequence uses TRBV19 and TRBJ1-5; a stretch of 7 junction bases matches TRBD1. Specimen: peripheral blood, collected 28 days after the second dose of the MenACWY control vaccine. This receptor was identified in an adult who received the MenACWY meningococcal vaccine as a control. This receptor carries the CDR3 CASREHTGAFNQPQHF. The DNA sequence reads TGTGCCAGTAGAGAACATACAGGGGCCTTCAATCAGCCCCAGCATTTT.